Reported below is one TCR beta chain. As yet, its antigen is unknown. The sample is drawn from a study of OX40 agonist ivuxolimab in advanced cancers. Study findings and constraints: Blood T cells, both CD4+ and CD8+, expanded clonally by week 6 at 0.1 to 3.0 mg/kg.

V shed 7 bases, J shed 1 base, and the junction held 2 bases outside the gene matches. The length of the CDR3 is 13 residues. Germline assignment: CDR1 LNHDA and CDR2 SQIVND (reference sequence). TCRdb keeps only in-frame clones here, not all; method: immunoSEQ multiplex PCR. In the table there are about 58,000 clones, 90% to 95% of which are singletons. The sample here was CD4+ or CD8+ T cells sorted from blood, taken in a trial of the OX40 agonist ivuxolimab. The rearrangement uses TRBV19 and TRBJ2-5; 8 bases are a match to TRBD1. The sequence was collected from an adult with an advanced solid tumor such as melanoma, head and neck, liver or kidney cancer. CDR3 sequence (DNA): TGTGCCAGTACAGGGGGCAGCCAAGAGACCCAGTACTTC. Translating it yields CASTGGSQETQYF.